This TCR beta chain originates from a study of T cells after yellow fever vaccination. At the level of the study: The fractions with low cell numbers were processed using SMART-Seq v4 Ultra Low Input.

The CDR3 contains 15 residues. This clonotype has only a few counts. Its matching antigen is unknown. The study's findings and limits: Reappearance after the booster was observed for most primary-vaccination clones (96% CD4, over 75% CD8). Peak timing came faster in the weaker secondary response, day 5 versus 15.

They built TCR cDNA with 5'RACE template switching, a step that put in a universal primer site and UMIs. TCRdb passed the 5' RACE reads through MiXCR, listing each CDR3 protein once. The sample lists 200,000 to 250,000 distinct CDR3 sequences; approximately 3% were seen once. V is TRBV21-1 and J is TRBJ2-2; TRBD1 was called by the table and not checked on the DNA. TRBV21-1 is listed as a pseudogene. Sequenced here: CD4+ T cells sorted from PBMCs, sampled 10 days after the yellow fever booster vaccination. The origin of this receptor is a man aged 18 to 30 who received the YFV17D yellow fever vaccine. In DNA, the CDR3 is TGTGCCAGCAGAGTAGGGACAACCAACACCGGGGAGCTGTTTTTT. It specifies CASRVGTTNTGELFF.